This T cell receptor (beta chain) came from a study of blood T cell repertoires in COVID-19. In the study overall: T cells, B-cell-depleted T cells, or PBMCs provided the cDNA or gDNA that served as material.

Original analysis: Reference gene primer amplification in the assay estimated nucleated cell counts. Clones were sequenced by immunoSEQ multiplex PCR, and TCRdb holds only the in-frame ones, with some missing. From that table come the V and J calls and clone size; the DNA was used to work out D and trimming. This sample has 65,000 to 90,000 clones, with 82% found just once. Losses at the gene ends were 1 base for V and 6 bases for J; bases not matched to a gene: 8. This CDR3 has 16 residues. The V gene's germline CDR1 is SGHDN and CDR2 FVKESK. The sequencing input was peripheral blood. The J gene is TRBJ2-3, the V gene TRBV14; 9 positions match TRBD1. This receptor was identified in a woman aged 60-75 years with acute or convalescent COVID-19. CDR3 nucleotide sequence: TGTGCCAGCAGCCAAGCCCGGGACAGGGTAGCGGATACGCAGTATTTT. Translated: CASSQARDRVADTQYF.